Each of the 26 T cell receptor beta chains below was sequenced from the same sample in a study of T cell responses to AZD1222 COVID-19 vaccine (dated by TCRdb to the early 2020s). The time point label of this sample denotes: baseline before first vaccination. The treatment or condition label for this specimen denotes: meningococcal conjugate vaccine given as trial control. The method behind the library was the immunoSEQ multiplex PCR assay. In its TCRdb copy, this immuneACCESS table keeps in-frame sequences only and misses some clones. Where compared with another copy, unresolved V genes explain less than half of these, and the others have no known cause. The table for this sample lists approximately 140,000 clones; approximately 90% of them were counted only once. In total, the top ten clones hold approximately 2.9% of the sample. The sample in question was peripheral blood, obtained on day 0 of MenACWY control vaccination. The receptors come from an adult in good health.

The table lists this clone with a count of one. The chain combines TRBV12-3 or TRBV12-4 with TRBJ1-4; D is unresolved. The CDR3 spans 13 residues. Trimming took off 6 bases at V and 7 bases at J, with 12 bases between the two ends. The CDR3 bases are TGTGCCAGCAGATCGTCGAAGGGTGAAAAACTGTTTTTT. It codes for CASRSSKGEKLFF.

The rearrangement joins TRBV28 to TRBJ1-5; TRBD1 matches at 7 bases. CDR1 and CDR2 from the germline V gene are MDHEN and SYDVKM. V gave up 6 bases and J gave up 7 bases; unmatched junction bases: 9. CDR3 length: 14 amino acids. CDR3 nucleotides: TGTGCCAGCAGCCTGACAGGGTGGAACCAGCCCCAGCATTTT. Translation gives CASSLTGWNQPQHF.

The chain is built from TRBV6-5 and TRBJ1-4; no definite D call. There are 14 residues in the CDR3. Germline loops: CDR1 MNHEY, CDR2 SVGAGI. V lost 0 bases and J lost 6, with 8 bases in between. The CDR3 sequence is CASSYSVQDEKLFF. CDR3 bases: TGTGCCAGCAGTTACTCTGTCCAGGATGAAAAACTGTTTTTT.

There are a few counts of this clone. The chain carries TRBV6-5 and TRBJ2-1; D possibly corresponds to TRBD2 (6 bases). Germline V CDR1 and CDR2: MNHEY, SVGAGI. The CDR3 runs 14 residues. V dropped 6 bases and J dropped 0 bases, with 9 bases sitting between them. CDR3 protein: CASRAGSSYNEQFF. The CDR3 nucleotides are TGTGCCAGCAGGGCGGGGAGCTCCTACAATGAGCAGTTCTTC.

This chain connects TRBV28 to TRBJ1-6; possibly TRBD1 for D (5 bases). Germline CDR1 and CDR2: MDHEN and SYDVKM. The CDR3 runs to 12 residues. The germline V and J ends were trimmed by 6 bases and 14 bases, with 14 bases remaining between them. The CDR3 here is CASSPGWRALHF. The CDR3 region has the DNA TGTGCCAGCAGCCCAGGGTGGAGGGCCCTCCACTTT.

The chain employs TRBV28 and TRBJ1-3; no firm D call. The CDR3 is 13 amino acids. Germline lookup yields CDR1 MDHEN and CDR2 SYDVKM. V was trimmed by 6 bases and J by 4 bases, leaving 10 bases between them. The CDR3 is CASSPAGGNTIYF. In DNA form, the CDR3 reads TGTGCCAGCAGCCCAGCGGGAGGAAACACCATATATTTT.

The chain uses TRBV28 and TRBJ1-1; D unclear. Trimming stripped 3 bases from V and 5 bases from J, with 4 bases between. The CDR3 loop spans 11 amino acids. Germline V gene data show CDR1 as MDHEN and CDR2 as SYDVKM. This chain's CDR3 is CASSFTTEAFF. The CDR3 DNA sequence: TGTGCCAGCAGTTTCACAACTGAAGCTTTCTTT.

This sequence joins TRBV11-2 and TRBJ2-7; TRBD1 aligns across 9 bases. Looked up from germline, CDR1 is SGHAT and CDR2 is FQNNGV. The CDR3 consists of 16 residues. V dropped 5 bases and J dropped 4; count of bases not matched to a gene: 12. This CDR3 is CASSPIRRQGVYEQYF. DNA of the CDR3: TGTGCCAGCAGCCCGATACGGAGACAGGGGGTATACGAGCAGTACTTC.

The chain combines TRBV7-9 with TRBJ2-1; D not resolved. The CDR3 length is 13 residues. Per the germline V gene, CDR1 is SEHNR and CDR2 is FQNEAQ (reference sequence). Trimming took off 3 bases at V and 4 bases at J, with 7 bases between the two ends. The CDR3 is CASSLGSYNEQFF. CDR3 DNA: TGTGCCAGCAGCTTGGGCAGTTACAATGAGCAGTTCTTC.

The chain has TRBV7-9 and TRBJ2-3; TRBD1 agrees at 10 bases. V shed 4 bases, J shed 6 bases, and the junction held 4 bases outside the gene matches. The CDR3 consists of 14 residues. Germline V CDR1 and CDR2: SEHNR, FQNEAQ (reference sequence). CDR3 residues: CASSSGQGSDTQYF. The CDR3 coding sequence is TGTGCCAGCAGCTCGGGACAGGGGAGCGATACGCAGTATTTT.

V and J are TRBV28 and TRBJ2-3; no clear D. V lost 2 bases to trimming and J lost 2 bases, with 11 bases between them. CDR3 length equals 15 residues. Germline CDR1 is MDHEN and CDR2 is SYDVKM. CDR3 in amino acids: CASSLRRLLTDTQYF. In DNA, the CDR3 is TGTGCCAGCAGTTTAAGGCGACTGCTCACAGATACGCAGTATTTT. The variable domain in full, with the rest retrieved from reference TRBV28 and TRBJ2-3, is DVKVTQSSRYLVKRTGEKVFLECVQDMDHENMFWYRQDPGLGLRLIYFSYDVKMKEKGDIPEGYSVSREKKERFSLILESASTNQTSMYLCASSLRRLLTDTQYFGPGTRLTVL.

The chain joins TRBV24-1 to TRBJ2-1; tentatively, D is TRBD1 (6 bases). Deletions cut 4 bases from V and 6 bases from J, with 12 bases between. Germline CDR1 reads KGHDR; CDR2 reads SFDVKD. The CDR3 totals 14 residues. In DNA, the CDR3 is TGTGCCACCAGTGACCTTCAACAGGGCAATGAGCAGTTCTTC. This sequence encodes CATSDLQQGNEQFF.

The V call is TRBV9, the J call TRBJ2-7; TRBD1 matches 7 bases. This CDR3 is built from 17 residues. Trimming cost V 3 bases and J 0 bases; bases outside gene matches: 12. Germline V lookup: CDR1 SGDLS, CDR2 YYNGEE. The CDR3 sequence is CASSDRSETGHSYEQYF. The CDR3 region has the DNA TGTGCCAGCAGCGACAGGAGCGAGACAGGGCACTCCTACGAGCAGTACTTC.

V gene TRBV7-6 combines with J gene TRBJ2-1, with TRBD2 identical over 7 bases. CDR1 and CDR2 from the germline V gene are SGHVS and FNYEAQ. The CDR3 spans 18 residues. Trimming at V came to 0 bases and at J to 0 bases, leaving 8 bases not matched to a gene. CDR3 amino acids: CASSLAPTGGSSYNEQFF. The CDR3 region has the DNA TGTGCCAGCAGCTTAGCGCCGACGGGCGGGAGCTCCTACAATGAGCAGTTCTTC. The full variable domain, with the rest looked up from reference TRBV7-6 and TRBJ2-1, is GAGVSQSPRYKVTKRGQDVALRCDPISGHVSLYWYRQALGQGPEFLTYFNYEAQQDKSGLPNDRFSAERPEGSISTLTIQRTEQRDSAMYRCASSLAPTGGSSYNEQFFGPGTRLTVL.

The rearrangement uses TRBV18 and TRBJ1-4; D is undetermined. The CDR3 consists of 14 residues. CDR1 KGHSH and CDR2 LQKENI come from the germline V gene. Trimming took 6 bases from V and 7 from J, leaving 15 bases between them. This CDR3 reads CASSQDGEGEKLFF. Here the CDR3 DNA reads TGTGCCAGCTCTCAGGACGGGGAGGGTGAAAAACTGTTTTTT.

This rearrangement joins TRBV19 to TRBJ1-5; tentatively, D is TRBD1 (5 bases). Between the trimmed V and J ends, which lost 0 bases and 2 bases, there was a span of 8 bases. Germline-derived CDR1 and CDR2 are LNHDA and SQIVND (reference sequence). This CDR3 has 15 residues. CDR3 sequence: CASSIDRGGNQPQHF. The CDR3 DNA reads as TGTGCCAGTAGTATAGATCGGGGGGGCAATCAGCCCCAGCATTTT.

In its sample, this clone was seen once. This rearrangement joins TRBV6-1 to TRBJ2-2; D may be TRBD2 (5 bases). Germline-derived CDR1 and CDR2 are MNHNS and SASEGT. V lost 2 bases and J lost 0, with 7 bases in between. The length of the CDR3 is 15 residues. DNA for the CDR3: TGTGCCAGCAGTGAACCGGGGACGAACACCGGGGAGCTGTTTTTT. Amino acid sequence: CASSEPGTNTGELFF.

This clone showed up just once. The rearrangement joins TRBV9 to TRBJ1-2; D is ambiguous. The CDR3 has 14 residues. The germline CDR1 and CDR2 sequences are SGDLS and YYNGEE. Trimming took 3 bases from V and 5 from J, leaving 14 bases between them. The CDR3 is CASSASLNNYGYTF. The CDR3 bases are TGTGCCAGCAGCGCTAGTCTCAACAATTATGGCTACACCTTC.

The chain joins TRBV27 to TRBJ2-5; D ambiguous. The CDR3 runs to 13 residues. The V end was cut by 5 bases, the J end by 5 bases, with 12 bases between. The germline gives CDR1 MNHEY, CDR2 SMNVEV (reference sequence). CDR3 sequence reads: CASSLWREETQYF. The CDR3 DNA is TGTGCCAGCAGTCTTTGGAGAGAGGAGACCCAGTACTTC.

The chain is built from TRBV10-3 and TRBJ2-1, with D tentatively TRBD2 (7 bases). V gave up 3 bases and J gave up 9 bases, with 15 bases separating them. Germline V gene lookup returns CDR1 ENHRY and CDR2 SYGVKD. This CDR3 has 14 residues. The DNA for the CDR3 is TGTGCCATCAGTGATCAAACAGGGAGGGGTGAGCAGTTCTTC. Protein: CAISDQTGRGEQFF.

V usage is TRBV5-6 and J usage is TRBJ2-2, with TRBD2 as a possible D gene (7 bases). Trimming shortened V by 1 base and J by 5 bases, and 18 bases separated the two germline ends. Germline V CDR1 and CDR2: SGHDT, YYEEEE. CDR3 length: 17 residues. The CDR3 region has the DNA TGTGCCAGCAGCTTGCTAGGGGGAGGGCAGAGGACCGGGGAGCTGTTTTTT. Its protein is CASSLLGGGQRTGELFF.

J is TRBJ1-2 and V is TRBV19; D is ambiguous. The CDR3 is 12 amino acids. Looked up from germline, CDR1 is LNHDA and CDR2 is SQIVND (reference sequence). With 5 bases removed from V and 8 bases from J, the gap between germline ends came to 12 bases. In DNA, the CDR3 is TGTGCCAGTAGTTTACAGCGCTCCGGCTACACCTTC. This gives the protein CASSLQRSGYTF.

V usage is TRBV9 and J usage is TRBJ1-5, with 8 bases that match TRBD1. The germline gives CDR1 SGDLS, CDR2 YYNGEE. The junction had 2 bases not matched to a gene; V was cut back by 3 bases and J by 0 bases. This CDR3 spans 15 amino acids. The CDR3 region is CASSAGQGSNQPQHF. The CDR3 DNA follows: TGTGCCAGCAGCGCAGGACAGGGTAGCAATCAGCCCCAGCATTTT.

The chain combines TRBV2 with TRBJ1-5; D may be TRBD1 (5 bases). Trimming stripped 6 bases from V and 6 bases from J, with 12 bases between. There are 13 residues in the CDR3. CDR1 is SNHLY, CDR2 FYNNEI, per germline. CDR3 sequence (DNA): TGTGCCAGCAGACCTGAGGGGCCTCAGCCCCAGCATTTT. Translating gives CASRPEGPQPQHF.

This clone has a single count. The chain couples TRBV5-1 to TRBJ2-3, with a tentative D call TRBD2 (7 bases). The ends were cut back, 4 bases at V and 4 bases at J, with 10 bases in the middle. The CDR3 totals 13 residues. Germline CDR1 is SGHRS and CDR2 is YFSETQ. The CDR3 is CASSDGGPDTQYF. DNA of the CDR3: TGCGCCAGCAGCGACGGGGGGCCAGATACGCAGTATTTT.

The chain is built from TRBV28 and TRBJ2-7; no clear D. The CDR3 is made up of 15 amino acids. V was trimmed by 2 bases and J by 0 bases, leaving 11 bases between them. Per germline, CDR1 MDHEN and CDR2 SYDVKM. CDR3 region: CASSLRPKSSYEQYF. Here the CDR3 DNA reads TGTGCCAGCAGTTTAAGACCTAAGAGCTCCTACGAGCAGTACTTC. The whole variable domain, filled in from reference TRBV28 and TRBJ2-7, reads DVKVTQSSRYLVKRTGEKVFLECVQDMDHENMFWYRQDPGLGLRLIYFSYDVKMKEKGDIPEGYSVSREKKERFSLILESASTNQTSMYLCASSLRPKSSYEQYFGPGTRLTVT.